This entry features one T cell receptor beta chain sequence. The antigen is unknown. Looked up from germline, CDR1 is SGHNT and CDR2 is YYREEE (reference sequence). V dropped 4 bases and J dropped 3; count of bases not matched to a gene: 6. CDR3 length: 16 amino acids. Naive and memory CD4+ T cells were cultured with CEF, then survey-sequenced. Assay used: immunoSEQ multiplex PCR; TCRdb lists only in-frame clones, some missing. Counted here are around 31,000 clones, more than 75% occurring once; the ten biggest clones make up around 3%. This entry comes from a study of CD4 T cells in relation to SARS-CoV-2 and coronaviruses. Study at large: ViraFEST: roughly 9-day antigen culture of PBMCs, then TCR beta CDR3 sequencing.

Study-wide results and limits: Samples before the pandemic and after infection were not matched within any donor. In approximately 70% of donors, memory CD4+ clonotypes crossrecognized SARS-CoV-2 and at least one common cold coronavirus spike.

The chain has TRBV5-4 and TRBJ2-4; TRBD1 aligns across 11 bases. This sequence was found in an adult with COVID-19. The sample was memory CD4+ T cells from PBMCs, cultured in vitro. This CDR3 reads CASSRRTGGVKNIQYF. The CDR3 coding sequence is TGTGCCAGCAGCCGTAGGACAGGGGGCGTCAAAAACATTCAGTACTTC.